The rows below give T cell receptor beta chains drawn from one sample of a study of beta chain features in type 1 diabetes. The repertoire was sequenced with immunoSEQ multiplex PCR; TCRdb's copy has only in-frame clones and lacks some. Here the sample spans roughly 300,000 clones, around 9% being singletons. Sequencing used central memory CD4+ T cells from blood. These receptors were obtained from a man younger than 40 with type 1 diabetes. CDR3s include the opening cysteine and the closing phenylalanine or tryptophan. Each record gives: CDR3 protein, CDR3 DNA, D gene, clone size, J gene, V gene. D genes are given only for firm matches. Clone size appears in some rows only: once, few, many, or a class for an expanded clone.

CDR3 protein: CATNTGGRQTQYF; CDR3 DNA: TGTGCCACGAACACTGGGGGGAGACAGACCCAGTACTTC; D gene: .; clone size: .; J gene: TRBJ2-5; V gene: TRBV7-9
CDR3 protein: CASTPGQGVNEQFF; CDR3 DNA: TGTGCCAGTACCCCGGGACAGGGGGTCAATGAGCAGTTCTTC; D gene: TRBD1; clone size: many; J gene: TRBJ2-1; V gene: TRBV19
CDR3 protein: CASSPTSGGAFF; CDR3 DNA: TGTGCCAGCAGCCCTACTTCCGGGGGGGCTTTCTTT; D gene: .; clone size: .; J gene: TRBJ1-1; V gene: TRBV9
CDR3 protein: CASRTAEYGYTF; CDR3 DNA: TGTGCCAGCAGAACCGCTGAATATGGCTACACCTTC; D gene: .; clone size: few; J gene: TRBJ1-2; V gene: TRBV28
CDR3 protein: CSVWSRKNTGELFF; CDR3 DNA: TGCAGCGTTTGGTCCCGAAAGAACACCGGGGAGCTGTTTTTT; D gene: .; clone size: few; J gene: TRBJ2-2; V gene: TRBV29-1
CDR3 protein: CASSVSGGNEQFF; CDR3 DNA: TGTGCCAGCAGTGTTTCTGGGGGAAATGAGCAGTTCTTC; D gene: .; clone size: few; J gene: TRBJ2-1; V gene: TRBV2
CDR3 protein: CASSNRIQRRAKNIQYF; CDR3 DNA: TGTGCCAGCAGCAACCGAATTCAGAGGAGAGCCAAAAACATTCAGTACTTC; D gene: .; clone size: .; J gene: TRBJ2-4; V gene: TRBV21-1
CDR3 protein: CAIPGDRGRYEQYF; CDR3 DNA: TGTGCCATCCCCGGGGACAGGGGGCGGTACGAGCAGTACTTC; D gene: TRBD1; clone size: .; J gene: TRBJ2-7; V gene: TRBV27
CDR3 protein: CASSSGQKETQYF; CDR3 DNA: TGTGCCAGCAGCTCGGGACAGAAAGAGACCCAGTACTTC; D gene: TRBD1; clone size: .; J gene: TRBJ2-5; V gene: TRBV7-2
CDR3 protein: CASSLQGYYQETQYF; CDR3 DNA: TGCGCCAGCAGCTTGCAGGGCTATTACCAAGAGACCCAGTACTTC; D gene: .; clone size: .; J gene: TRBJ2-5; V gene: TRBV5-1
CDR3 protein: CASSPSRDGSPLHF; CDR3 DNA: TGTGCCAGCTCACCGTCTAGGGATGGATCACCCCTCCACTTT; D gene: .; clone size: .; J gene: TRBJ1-6; V gene: TRBV18
CDR3 protein: CASSLKGGGETQYF; CDR3 DNA: TGCGCCAGCAGCTTGAAGGGTGGGGGAGAGACCCAGTACTTC; D gene: .; clone size: .; J gene: TRBJ2-5; V gene: TRBV5-1
CDR3 protein: CAWLSADTQYF; CDR3 DNA: TGTGCCTGGCTTAGCGCAGATACGCAGTATTTT; D gene: .; clone size: .; J gene: TRBJ2-3; V gene: TRBV30
CDR3 protein: CASSWSGLTYNEQFF; CDR3 DNA: TGCGCCAGCAGCTGGAGCGGGTTGACCTACAATGAGCAGTTCTTC; D gene: .; clone size: .; J gene: TRBJ2-1; V gene: TRBV5-1
CDR3 protein: CASSSAGSEQFF; CDR3 DNA: TGTGCCAGCAGCTCAGCAGGGAGTGAGCAGTTCTTC; D gene: .; clone size: many; J gene: TRBJ2-1; V gene: TRBV7-2
CDR3 protein: CASSLKDRGKQETQYF; CDR3 DNA: TGTGCCAGCAGCTTAAAGGATCGAGGAAAACAAGAGACCCAGTACTTC; D gene: .; clone size: .; J gene: TRBJ2-5; V gene: TRBV7-2
CDR3 protein: CASSIGTGNNEQFF; CDR3 DNA: TGTGCCAGTAGTATCGGGACAGGGAACAATGAGCAGTTCTTC; D gene: TRBD1; clone size: .; J gene: TRBJ2-1; V gene: TRBV19
CDR3 protein: CASSSGQLVSGYTF; CDR3 DNA: TGCGCCAGCAGCTCGGGACAGTTAGTGAGTGGCTACACCTTC; D gene: TRBD1; clone size: few; J gene: TRBJ1-2; V gene: TRBV5-1
CDR3 protein: CASSRGTEREAFF; CDR3 DNA: TGTGCCAGCAGTCGTGGGACAGAAAGAGAAGCTTTCTTT; D gene: TRBD1; clone size: many; J gene: TRBJ1-1; V gene: TRBV6-6
CDR3 protein: CSVLRPGQGAYEQYF; CDR3 DNA: TGCAGCGTCCTAAGACCGGGACAGGGGGCGTACGAGCAGTACTTC; D gene: TRBD1; clone size: .; J gene: TRBJ2-7; V gene: TRBV29-1
CDR3 protein: CASSFGQGSQPQHF; CDR3 DNA: TGTGCCAGCAGCTTCGGACAGGGGAGTCAGCCCCAGCATTTT; D gene: TRBD1; clone size: many; J gene: TRBJ1-5; V gene: TRBV7-9
CDR3 protein: CAISEPRVGVTGELFF; CDR3 DNA: TGTGCCATCAGTGAGCCCCGGGTTGGGGTCACCGGGGAGCTGTTTTTT; D gene: .; clone size: .; J gene: TRBJ2-2; V gene: TRBV10-3
CDR3 protein: CASSKGRPETEAFF; CDR3 DNA: TGTGCCAGTAGTAAGGGCCGCCCCGAGACTGAAGCTTTCTTT; D gene: .; clone size: .; J gene: TRBJ1-1; V gene: TRBV19
CDR3 protein: CASRITGVDYNEQFF; CDR3 DNA: TGTGCCAGCAGGATTACAGGGGTCGATTACAATGAGCAGTTCTTC; D gene: TRBD1; clone size: few; J gene: TRBJ2-1; V gene: TRBV28
CDR3 protein: CASSLEGRSDSPLHF; CDR3 DNA: TGCGCCAGCAGCTTGGAGGGCAGGTCGGATTCACCCCTCCACTTT; D gene: .; clone size: few; J gene: TRBJ1-6; V gene: TRBV5-1
CDR3 protein: CAISEQQGQTGGYTF; CDR3 DNA: TGTGCCATCAGTGAGCAGCAGGGACAAACGGGTGGCTACACCTTC; D gene: .; clone size: .; J gene: TRBJ1-2; V gene: TRBV10-3
CDR3 protein: CASSQNLIGTGNEKLFF; CDR3 DNA: TGCGCCAGCAGCCAGAACCTGATAGGGACAGGGAACGAAAAACTGTTTTTT; D gene: TRBD1; clone size: .; J gene: TRBJ1-4; V gene: TRBV4-3
CDR3 protein: CASSFGGANVLTF; CDR3 DNA: TGTGCCAGCAGCTTCGGTGGGGCCAACGTCCTGACTTTC; D gene: .; clone size: .; J gene: TRBJ2-6; V gene: TRBV11-2
CDR3 protein: CASSLSRSSYNEQFF; CDR3 DNA: TGTGCCAGCAGCTTATCTCGTAGCTCCTACAATGAGCAGTTCTTC; D gene: .; clone size: few; J gene: TRBJ2-1; V gene: TRBV7-2
CDR3 protein: CASSGGTGAYGYTF; CDR3 DNA: TGTGCCAGCAGCGGCGGGACAGGGGCCTATGGCTACACCTTC; D gene: TRBD1; clone size: .; J gene: TRBJ1-2; V gene: TRBV28
CDR3 protein: CASSPQASTDTQYF; CDR3 DNA: TGTGCCAGCTCACCACAGGCTAGCACAGATACGCAGTATTTT; D gene: .; clone size: few; J gene: TRBJ2-3; V gene: TRBV18
CDR3 protein: CASSLGATQYF; CDR3 DNA: TGTGCCAGCAGTTTAGGTGCTACGCAGTATTTT; D gene: .; clone size: few; J gene: TRBJ2-3; V gene: TRBV27
CDR3 protein: CASSTTYEQYF; CDR3 DNA: TGTGCCAGCTCAACTACCTACGAGCAGTACTTC; D gene: .; clone size: .; J gene: TRBJ2-7; V gene: TRBV18
CDR3 protein: CASSQTYGLDSYNEQFF; CDR3 DNA: TGCGCCAGCAGCCAAACCTATGGACTTGACTCCTACAATGAGCAGTTCTTC; D gene: .; clone size: few; J gene: TRBJ2-1; V gene: TRBV4-3
CDR3 protein: CASSPGRIPEAFF; CDR3 DNA: TGCGCCAGCAGCCCGGGGAGGATACCTGAAGCTTTCTTT; D gene: .; clone size: .; J gene: TRBJ1-1; V gene: TRBV4-1
CDR3 protein: CASSPAQLYEQYF; CDR3 DNA: TGTGCCAGCTCACCAGCCCAGCTCTACGAGCAGTACTTC; D gene: .; clone size: many; J gene: TRBJ2-7; V gene: TRBV18
CDR3 protein: CASSPSRGGATREFF; CDR3 DNA: TGTGCCAGCTCACCAAGCCGCGGGGGGGCCACTAGGGAGTTCTTC; D gene: TRBD2; clone size: few; J gene: TRBJ2-1; V gene: TRBV18
CDR3 protein: CAIRWQGGTEAFF; CDR3 DNA: TGTGCCATCAGGTGGCAGGGTGGGACTGAAGCTTTCTTT; D gene: .; clone size: few; J gene: TRBJ1-1; V gene: TRBV10-3
CDR3 protein: CAWSPDSYNEQFF; CDR3 DNA: TGTGCCTGGAGTCCCGACAGTTACAATGAGCAGTTCTTC; D gene: .; clone size: many; J gene: TRBJ2-1; V gene: TRBV30
CDR3 protein: CASSLDAGDGYTF; CDR3 DNA: TGTGCCAGCAGCTTGGATGCAGGGGACGGCTACACCTTC; D gene: .; clone size: few; J gene: TRBJ1-2; V gene: TRBV5-4
CDR3 protein: CASRAGPEYEQYF; CDR3 DNA: TGCGCCAGCAGGGCGGGTCCAGAATACGAGCAGTACTTC; D gene: .; clone size: .; J gene: TRBJ2-7; V gene: TRBV5-1
CDR3 protein: CSVEDYLGTDTQYF; CDR3 DNA: TGCAGCGTTGAAGACTATTTGGGCACAGATACGCAGTATTTT; D gene: .; clone size: few; J gene: TRBJ2-3; V gene: TRBV29-1
CDR3 protein: CASSGNVLGGYTF; CDR3 DNA: TGTGCCAGCAGCGGAAATGTACTAGGTGGCTACACCTTC; D gene: .; clone size: few; J gene: TRBJ1-2; V gene: TRBV9
CDR3 protein: CASSYSNPNTEAFF; CDR3 DNA: TGTGCCAGCAGTTACTCGAATCCGAACACTGAAGCTTTCTTT; D gene: .; clone size: .; J gene: TRBJ1-1; V gene: TRBV6-5
CDR3 protein: CAWSVQGSETQYF; CDR3 DNA: TGTGCCTGGAGTGTACAGGGGTCAGAGACCCAGTACTTC; D gene: TRBD1; clone size: few; J gene: TRBJ2-5; V gene: TRBV30
CDR3 protein: CAWSVLGEQYF; CDR3 DNA: TGTGCCTGGAGTGTATTGGGCGAGCAGTACTTC; D gene: .; clone size: few; J gene: TRBJ2-7; V gene: TRBV30
CDR3 protein: CASSYSKTRRTTEAFF; CDR3 DNA: TGTGCCAGCAGTTACTCGAAGACAAGACGGACCACTGAAGCTTTCTTT; D gene: .; clone size: .; J gene: TRBJ1-1; V gene: TRBV6-5
CDR3 protein: CASSSPFGGGGEQYF; CDR3 DNA: TGTGCCAGCAGCTCCCCTTTTGGCGGGGGCGGCGAGCAGTACTTC; D gene: .; clone size: .; J gene: TRBJ2-7; V gene: TRBV7-2
CDR3 protein: CASSLGGNYEKLFF; CDR3 DNA: TGTGCCAGCAGTCTCGGAGGGAACTATGAAAAACTGTTTTTT; D gene: .; clone size: few; J gene: TRBJ1-4; V gene: TRBV2
CDR3 protein: CASSQDRRGNTIYF; CDR3 DNA: TGTGCCAGCAGCCAAGATCGGAGAGGAAACACCATATATTTT; D gene: .; clone size: .; J gene: TRBJ1-3; V gene: TRBV14
CDR3 protein: CASSFSGGTYEQYF; CDR3 DNA: TGTGCCAGCAGCTTTAGCGGGGGAACCTACGAGCAGTACTTC; D gene: TRBD2; clone size: few; J gene: TRBJ2-7; V gene: TRBV7-9
CDR3 protein: CASGLGQGKAFF; CDR3 DNA: TGTGCTAGTGGTTTGGGACAGGGGAAAGCTTTCTTT; D gene: TRBD1; clone size: few; J gene: TRBJ1-1; V gene: TRBV12-5
CDR3 protein: CASYMDGNYGYTF; CDR3 DNA: TGTGCCAGCTACATGGACGGGAACTATGGCTACACCTTC; D gene: .; clone size: .; J gene: TRBJ1-2; V gene: TRBV28
CDR3 protein: CASSLAGQGTGELFF; CDR3 DNA: TGTGCCAGCAGCTTAGCGGGACAGGGCACCGGGGAGCTGTTTTTT; D gene: TRBD1; clone size: few; J gene: TRBJ2-2; V gene: TRBV7-9